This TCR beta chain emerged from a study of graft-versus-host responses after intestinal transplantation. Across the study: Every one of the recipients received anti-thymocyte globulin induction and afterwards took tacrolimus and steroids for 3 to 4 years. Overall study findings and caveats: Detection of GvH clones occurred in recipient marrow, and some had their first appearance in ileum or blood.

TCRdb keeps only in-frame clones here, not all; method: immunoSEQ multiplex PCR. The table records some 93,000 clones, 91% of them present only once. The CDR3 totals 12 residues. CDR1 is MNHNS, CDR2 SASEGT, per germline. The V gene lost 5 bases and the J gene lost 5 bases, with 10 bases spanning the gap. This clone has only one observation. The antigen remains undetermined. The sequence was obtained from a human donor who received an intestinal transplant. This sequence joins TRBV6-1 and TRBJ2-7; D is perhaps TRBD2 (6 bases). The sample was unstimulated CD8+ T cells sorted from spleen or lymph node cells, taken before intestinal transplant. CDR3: CASSLAFHEQYF. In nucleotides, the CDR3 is TGTGCCAGCAGTCTAGCGTTCCACGAGCAGTACTTC.